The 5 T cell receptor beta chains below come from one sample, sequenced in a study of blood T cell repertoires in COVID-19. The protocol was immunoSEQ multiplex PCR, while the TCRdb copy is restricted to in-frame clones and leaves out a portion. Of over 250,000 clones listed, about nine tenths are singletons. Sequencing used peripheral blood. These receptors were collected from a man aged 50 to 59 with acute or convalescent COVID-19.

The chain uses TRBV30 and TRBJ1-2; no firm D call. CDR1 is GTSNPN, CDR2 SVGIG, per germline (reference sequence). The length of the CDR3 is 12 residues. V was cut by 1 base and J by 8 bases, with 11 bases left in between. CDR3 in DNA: TGTGCCTGGAGTGGTAGAGGGAAAGGCTACACCTTC. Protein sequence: CAWSGRGKGYTF.

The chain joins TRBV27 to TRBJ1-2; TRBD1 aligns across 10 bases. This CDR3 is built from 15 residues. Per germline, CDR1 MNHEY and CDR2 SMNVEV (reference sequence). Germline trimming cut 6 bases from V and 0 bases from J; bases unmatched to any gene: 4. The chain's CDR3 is CASRGTGVANYGYTF. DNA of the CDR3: TGTGCCAGCAGGGGGACAGGGGTAGCTAACTATGGCTACACCTTC.

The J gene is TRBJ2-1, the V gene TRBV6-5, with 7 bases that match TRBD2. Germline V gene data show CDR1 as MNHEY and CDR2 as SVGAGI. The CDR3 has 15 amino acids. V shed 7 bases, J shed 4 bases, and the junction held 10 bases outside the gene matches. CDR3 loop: CASNRGWEGYNEQFF. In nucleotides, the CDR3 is TGTGCCAGCAATCGAGGATGGGAGGGATACAATGAGCAGTTCTTC.

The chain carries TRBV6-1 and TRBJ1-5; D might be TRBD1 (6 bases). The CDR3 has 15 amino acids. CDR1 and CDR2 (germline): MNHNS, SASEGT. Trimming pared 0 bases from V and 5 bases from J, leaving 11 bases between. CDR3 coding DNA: TGTGCCAGCAGTGAAGCCGGGGGGGCGCATCAGCCCCAGCATTTT. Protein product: CASSEAGGAHQPQHF.

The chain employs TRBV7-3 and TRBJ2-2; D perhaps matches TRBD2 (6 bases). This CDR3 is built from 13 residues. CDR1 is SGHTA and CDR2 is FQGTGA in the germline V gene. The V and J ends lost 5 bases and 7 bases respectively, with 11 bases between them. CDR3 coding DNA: TGTGCCAGCAGCCCCTTCGGGGGCGGGGAGCTGTTTTTT. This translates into CASSPFGGGELFF.